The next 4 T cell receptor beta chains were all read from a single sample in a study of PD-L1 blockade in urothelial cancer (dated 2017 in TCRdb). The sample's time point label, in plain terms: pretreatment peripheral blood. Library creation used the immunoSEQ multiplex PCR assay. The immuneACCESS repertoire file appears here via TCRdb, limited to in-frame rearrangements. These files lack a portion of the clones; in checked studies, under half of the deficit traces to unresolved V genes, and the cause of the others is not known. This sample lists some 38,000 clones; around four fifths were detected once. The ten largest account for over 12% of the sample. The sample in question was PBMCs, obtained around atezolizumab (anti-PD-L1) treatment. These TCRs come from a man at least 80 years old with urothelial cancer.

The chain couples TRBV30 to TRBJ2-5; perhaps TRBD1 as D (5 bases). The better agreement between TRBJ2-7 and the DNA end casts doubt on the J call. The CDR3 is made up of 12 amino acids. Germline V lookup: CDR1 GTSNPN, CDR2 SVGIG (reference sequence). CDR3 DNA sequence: TGTGCCTTTAGGACAAGTTCAAGCGAGCAGTACTTC. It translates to CAFRTSSSEQYF.

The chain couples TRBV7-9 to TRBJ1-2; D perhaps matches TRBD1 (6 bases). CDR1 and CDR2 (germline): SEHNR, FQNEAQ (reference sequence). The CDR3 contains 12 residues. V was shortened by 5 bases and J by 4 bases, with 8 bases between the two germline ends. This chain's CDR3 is CASSLDSYGYTF. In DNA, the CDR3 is TGTGCCAGCAGCCTGGACAGCTATGGCTACACCTTC.

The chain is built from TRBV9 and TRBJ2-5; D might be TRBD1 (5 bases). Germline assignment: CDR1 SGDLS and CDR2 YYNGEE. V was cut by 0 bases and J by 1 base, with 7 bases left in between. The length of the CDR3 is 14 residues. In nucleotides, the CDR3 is TGTGCCAGCAGCGTAGGGACAACCCAAGAGACCCAGTACTTC. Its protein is CASSVGTTQETQYF.

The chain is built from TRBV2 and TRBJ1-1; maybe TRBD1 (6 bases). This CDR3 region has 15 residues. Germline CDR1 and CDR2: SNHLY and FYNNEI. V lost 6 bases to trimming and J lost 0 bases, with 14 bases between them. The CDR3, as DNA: TGTGCCAGCAGGGGGGAGGGACAAATGAACACTGAAGCTTTCTTT. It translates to CASRGEGQMNTEAFF.